The sequence of this T cell receptor beta chain was determined in a study of cytomegalovirus exposure and HLA in healthy donors. As for the study in general: HLA-typed donors contributed around 88 million unique TCRs, which were held in an early data release. Findings and limits, study-wide: V- and J-gene trimming in TCR beta was tied to a missense DCLRE1C variant by an analysis performed later. Owing to their indistinguishability, certain V segments, notably TRBV6-2 and TRBV6-3, were excluded. Several of the most significant clusters appeared, in a later analysis, to be linked to common viral pathogens.

V was trimmed by 10 bases and J by 12 bases, leaving 25 bases between them. Germline loops: CDR1 MRHNA, CDR2 SNTAGT. The CDR3 has 14 amino acids. As for this clone: Its cognate antigen is unknown.

Use of 60 Vbeta and 13 Jbeta primers characterized the PCR. The assay was immunoSEQ multiplex PCR, and TCRdb's table has in-frame clones only and misses some. The sample lists under 150,000 clones, around 75% occurring once. The origin of this receptor is a woman in her fifties or sixties in good health and CMV-seropositive. The sample was PBMCs. The chain links TRBV6-4 to TRBJ2-1; D gene ambiguous. CDR3: CATTPPRVLVTQFF. DNA for the CDR3: TGTGCCACCACCCCACCACGGGTCCTAGTAACGCAGTTCTTC.